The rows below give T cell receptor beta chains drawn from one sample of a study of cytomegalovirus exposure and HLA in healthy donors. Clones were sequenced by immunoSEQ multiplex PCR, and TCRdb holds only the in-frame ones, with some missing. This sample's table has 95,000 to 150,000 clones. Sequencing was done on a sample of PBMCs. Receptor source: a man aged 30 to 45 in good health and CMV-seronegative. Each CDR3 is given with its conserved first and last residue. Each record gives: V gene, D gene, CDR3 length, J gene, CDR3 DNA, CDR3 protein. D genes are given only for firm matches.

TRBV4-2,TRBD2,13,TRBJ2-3,TGTGCCACCAGCGCTAGCGGGAGAGATACGCAGTATTTT,CATSASGRDTQYF
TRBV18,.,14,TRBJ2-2,TGTGCCAGCTCCACTCAATTGAACACCGGGGAGCTGTTTTTT,CASSTQLNTGELFF
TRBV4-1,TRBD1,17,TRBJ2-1,TGCGCCAGCAGCCGCGACGCAGGGGACAGGGTCTACAATGAGCAGTTCTTC,CASSRDAGDRVYNEQFF
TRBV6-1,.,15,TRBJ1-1,TGTGCCAGCAGTTCTCTAGGGGCGATGGACACTGAAGCTTTCTTT,CASSSLGAMDTEAFF
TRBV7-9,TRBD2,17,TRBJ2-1,TGTGCCAGCAGCTCCACCGGCGGACTAGCGGACCCAAATGAGCAGTTCTTC,CASSSTGGLADPNEQFF
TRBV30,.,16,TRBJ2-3,TGTGCCTGGATCCCACTGGGGCTGACTAGCACAGATACGCAGTATTTT,CAWIPLGLTSTDTQYF
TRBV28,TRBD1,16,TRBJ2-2,TGTGCCAGCAGTTCTGACAGGGGGCTTAACACCGGGGAGCTGTTTTTT,CASSSDRGLNTGELFF
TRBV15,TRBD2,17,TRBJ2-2,TGTGCCACCAGCAGTGCACTAGCGGGAGGCCGCACCGGGGAGCTGTTTTTT,CATSSALAGGRTGELFF
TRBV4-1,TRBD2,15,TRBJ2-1,TGCGCCAGCAGAAGACTAGCGGGAGTGTCGAATGAGCAGTTCTTC,CASRRLAGVSNEQFF
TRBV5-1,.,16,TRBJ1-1,TGCGCCAGCAGCGCCTGGGAGGCGGGGTTCCCGGCTGAAGCTTTCTTT,CASSAWEAGFPAEAFF
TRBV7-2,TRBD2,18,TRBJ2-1,TGTGCCAGCAGCTCGATTACTAGCGGGGAAACGAAATCCCATGAGCAGTTCTTC,CASSSITSGETKSHEQFF
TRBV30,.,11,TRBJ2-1,TGTGCCTGGACCCTGGGGCTTGAGCAGTTCTTC,CAWTLGLEQFF
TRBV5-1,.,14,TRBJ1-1,TGCGCCAGCAGCTTGGAGTCGGGGAACACTGAAGCTTTCTTT,CASSLESGNTEAFF
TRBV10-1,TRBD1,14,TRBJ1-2,TGCGCCAGCGACAGGGGGGATACCTACTATGGCTACACCTTC,CASDRGDTYYGYTF
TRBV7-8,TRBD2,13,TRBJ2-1,TGTGCCAGCAGCCTGGAGCGGGAAACGGAGCAGTTCTTC,CASSLERETEQFF
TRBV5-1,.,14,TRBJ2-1,TGCGCCAGCAGTCGGGCAGGGTCCTACAATGAGCAGTTCTTC,CASSRAGSYNEQFF
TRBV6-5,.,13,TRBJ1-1,TGTGCCAGCAGTTACTCTAGCGACACTGGAGCTTTCTTT,CASSYSSDTGAFF
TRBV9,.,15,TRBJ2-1,TGTGCCAGCAGCGTGGACCCAGGGGTTTTGAATGAGCAGTTCTTC,CASSVDPGVLNEQFF
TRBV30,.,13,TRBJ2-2,TGTGCCTGGAGTGTAATCTCCACCGGGGAGCTGTTTTTT,CAWSVISTGELFF
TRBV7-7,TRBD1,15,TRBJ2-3,TGTGCCAGCAGCTTGGGGACAGCGGACACAGATACGCAGTATTTT,CASSLGTADTDTQYF
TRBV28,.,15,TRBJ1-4,TGTGCCAGCAGTAATTTACAGGTCAGCAATGAAAAACTGTTTTTT,CASSNLQVSNEKLFF
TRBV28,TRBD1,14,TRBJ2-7,TGTGCCAGCAGTTTTTACGGACAGGGTAACGAGCAGTACTTC,CASSFYGQGNEQYF
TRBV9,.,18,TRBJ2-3,TGTGCCAGCAGCGTCTTTGGTCTACAGGCGGCCCCCACAGATACGCAGTATTTT,CASSVFGLQAAPTDTQYF
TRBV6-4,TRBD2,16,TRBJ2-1,TGTGCCAGCACTGAAGATAGCGGGGGGACCTACAATGAGCAGTTCTTC,CASTEDSGGTYNEQFF
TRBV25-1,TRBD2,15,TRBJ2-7,TGTGCCAGCAGTGAAAGTCCTAGCGGGAGGCACGAGCAGTACTTC,CASSESPSGRHEQYF
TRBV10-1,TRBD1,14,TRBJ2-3,TGCGCCAGACTGGACAGGGGGCAGTCAGATACGCAGTATTTT,CARLDRGQSDTQYF
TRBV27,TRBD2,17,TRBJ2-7,TGTGCCAGCAGCCAACTGCACTTAGCGGGAGGGGTCTACGAGCAGTACTTC,CASSQLHLAGGVYEQYF
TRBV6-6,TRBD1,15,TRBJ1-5,TGTGCCAGCAGTTACTCAGAGGGGGCGCGACAGCCCCAGCATTTT,CASSYSEGARQPQHF
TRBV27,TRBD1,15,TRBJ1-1,TGTGCCAGCTCCCTTGTCCGGGACAGGGTGGGGGGGAGATTCTTT,CASSLVRDRVGGRFF
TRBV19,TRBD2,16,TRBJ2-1,TGTGCCAGTAGTATGACTAGCGGAGGCGGGTACAATGAGCAGTTCTTC,CASSMTSGGGYNEQFF
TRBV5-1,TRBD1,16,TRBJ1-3,TGCGCCAGCAGCTTGGCGGGACAGAACTCTGGAAACACCATATATTTT,CASSLAGQNSGNTIYF
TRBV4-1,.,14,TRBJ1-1,TGCGCCAGCAGCCAAGAACAGGGCTACACTGAAGCTTTCTTT,CASSQEQGYTEAFF
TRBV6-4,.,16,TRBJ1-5,TGTGCCAGCAGTGACCCAAGGGACATCGGAGATCAGCCCCAGCATTTT,CASSDPRDIGDQPQHF
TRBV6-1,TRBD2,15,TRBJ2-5,TGTGCCAGCAGTGTACTAGCGGGAGAGCGGGAGACCCAGTACTTC,CASSVLAGERETQYF
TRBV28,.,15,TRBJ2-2,TGTGCCAGCGTACCGGCGGGGTCCAACACCGGGGAGCTGTTTTTT,CASVPAGSNTGELFF
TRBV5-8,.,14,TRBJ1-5,TGTGCCAGCACCCGAACGGGGTCTTGGCAGCCCCAGCATTTT,CASTRTGSWQPQHF
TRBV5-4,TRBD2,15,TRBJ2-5,TGTGCCAGCAGCTTGCCAGCGGGGGCCTCTAAGACCCAGTACTTC,CASSLPAGASKTQYF
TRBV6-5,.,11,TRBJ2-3,TGTGCCAGCACCTACGCAGATACGCAGTATTTT,CASTYADTQYF
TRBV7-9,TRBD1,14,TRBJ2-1,TGTGCCAGCAGCCCACCGTTGACAGGGGGCGGGCAGTTCTTC,CASSPPLTGGGQFF
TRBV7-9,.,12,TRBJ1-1,TGTGCCAGCAGCTTAGGTACGGTTGAAGCTTTCTTT,CASSLGTVEAFF
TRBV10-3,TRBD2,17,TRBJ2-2,TGTGCCATCAGTGAGTCGGGGACTAGCGAGAACACCGGGGAGCTGTTTTTT,CAISESGTSENTGELFF
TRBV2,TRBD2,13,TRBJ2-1,TGTGCCAGCATAGACGTCGGGGGGAATGAGCAGTTCTTC,CASIDVGGNEQFF
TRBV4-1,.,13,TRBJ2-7,TGCGCCAGCAGCCAGGCGGGTGCCCGTGAGCAGTACTTC,CASSQAGAREQYF
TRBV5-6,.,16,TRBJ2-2,TGTGCCAGCAGCTTGAGGGCCCAGGGAATAATCGGGGAGCTGTTTTTT,CASSLRAQGIIGELFF
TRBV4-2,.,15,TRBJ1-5,TGTGCCAGCAGCCAAGACAGGGGCCGGAATCAGCCCCAGCATTTT,CASSQDRGRNQPQHF
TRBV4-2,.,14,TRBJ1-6,TGTGCCAGCAGCCAAGATCCTAGGAATTCACCCCTCCACTTT,CASSQDPRNSPLHF
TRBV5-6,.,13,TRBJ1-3,TGTGCCAGCAGCTTGGGACAGGGAAACACCATATATTTT,CASSLGQGNTIYF
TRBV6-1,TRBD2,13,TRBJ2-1,TGTGCCAGCAGTGTTGTGGGAGGGAATGAGCAGTTCTTC,CASSVVGGNEQFF
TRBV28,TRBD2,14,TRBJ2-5,TGTGCCAGCACCCCGGGGGGGGCTTTGGAGACCCAGTACTTC,CASTPGGALETQYF
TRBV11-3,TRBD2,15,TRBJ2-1,TGTGCCAGCAGCTTATACGGGGAGGGCGGGAATGAGCAGTTCTTC,CASSLYGEGGNEQFF
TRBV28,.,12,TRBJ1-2,TGTGCCAGCAGTTTCGGGTCCTATGGCTACACCTTC,CASSFGSYGYTF
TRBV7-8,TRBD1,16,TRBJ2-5,TGTGCCAGCAGCCCCCGAACGGGGACAGTGAAGGAGACCCAGTACTTC,CASSPRTGTVKETQYF
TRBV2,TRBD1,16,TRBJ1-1,TGTGCCAGCAGTGAAGGAAGGGACAGGGCGAACACTGAAGCTTTCTTT,CASSEGRDRANTEAFF
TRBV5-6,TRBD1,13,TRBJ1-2,TGTGCCAGCAGCCCGGGGACAGGGGTTGGCTACACCTTC,CASSPGTGVGYTF
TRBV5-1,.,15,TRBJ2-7,TGCGCCAGCAGCTCGTCGGGTGGGGCCTCGGGCGAGCAGTACTTC,CASSSSGGASGEQYF